This record covers a single T cell receptor (beta chain). Clones were sequenced by immunoSEQ multiplex PCR, and TCRdb holds only the in-frame ones, with some missing. This sample yields approximately 360,000 clones, of which 83% are seen a single time; around 7.3% belongs to the top ten. These data originate in a study of Ad26.COV2.S vaccination and SARS-CoV-2 variants. Noted treatment: roughly 20 received Ad26.COV2.S at low or high dose, single or two shots; about 5 received placebo; per-sample allocation not given. Samples analyzed were those drawn on day 63 after the first vaccine or placebo injection. This clonotype was sampled from a person aged 18-65 years who received the Ad26.COV2.S COVID-19 vaccine or a placebo. Here the sequenced sample was peripheral blood, taken in a trial of Ad26.COV2.S vaccine versus placebo.

CDR3 sequence: CASSLGINTDTQYF. CDR3 nucleotides: TGTGCCAGCAGCTTAGGGATTAACACAGATACGCAGTATTTT. The chain employs TRBV7-2 and TRBJ2-3; D call uncertain. The germline V and J ends were trimmed by 1 base and 2 bases, with 7 bases remaining between them. This CDR3 is built from 14 residues. Germline CDR1 reads SGHTA; CDR2 reads FQGNSA. The full variable domain, in which reference TRBV7-2 and TRBJ2-3 provide the parts outside the CDR3, is GAGVSQSPSNKVTEKGKDVELRCDPISGHTALYWYRQSLGQGLEFLIYFQGNSAPDKSGLPSDRFSAERTGGSVSTLTIQRTQQEDSAVYLCASSLGINTDTQYFGPGTRLTVL.